A selection of T cell receptor beta chains follows, all from one sample in a study of T-cell reconstitution after alpha-beta-depleted transplantation in children. Each CDR3 protein is one row after TCRdb ran MiXCR on the PCR reads. This sample has about 1,000,000 distinct CDR3 sequences; about 30% occur once, and the top ten carry 28%. The sample consisted of PBMCs, mostly from graft donor cells, taken 360 days after TCRalphabeta/CD19-depleted stem cell transplant. The receptor source for this set is a boy under two years old who had a stem cell transplant for SCID, so the T cells may come from the graft donor. CDR3s include the opening cysteine and the closing phenylalanine or tryptophan.

V gene	J gene	CDR3 length	CDR3 protein
TRBV7-9	TRBJ1-5	16	CASSFVGEGVRQPQHF
TRBV5-3	TRBJ2-6	16	CATGEGPYSGANVLTF
TRBV7-6	TRBJ2-1	17	CASSSLRDRGPYNEQFF
TRBV12-3/TRBV12-4	TRBJ1-4	15	CASSPRGAGNEKLFF
TRBV28	TRBJ1-2	17	CASSLGLTTEREYGYTF
TRBV5-5	TRBJ1-2	17	CASSSPHRDSVPYGYTF
TRBV19	TRBJ2-2	16	CASSIPQMRYTGELFF
TRBV7-2	TRBJ2-2	20	CASSLARLAGGPKGTGELFF
TRBV7-7	TRBJ1-1	16	CASSIPTGGWNTEAFF
TRBV4-1	TRBJ2-1	15	CASSQASRGGNEQFF
TRBV25-1	TRBJ2-1	15	CASSKPGTGVSAQFF
TRBV12-3/TRBV12-4	TRBJ1-5	14	CASSLGSVLPFQHF
TRBV5-1	TRBJ2-5	16	CASSLGGARTQETQYF